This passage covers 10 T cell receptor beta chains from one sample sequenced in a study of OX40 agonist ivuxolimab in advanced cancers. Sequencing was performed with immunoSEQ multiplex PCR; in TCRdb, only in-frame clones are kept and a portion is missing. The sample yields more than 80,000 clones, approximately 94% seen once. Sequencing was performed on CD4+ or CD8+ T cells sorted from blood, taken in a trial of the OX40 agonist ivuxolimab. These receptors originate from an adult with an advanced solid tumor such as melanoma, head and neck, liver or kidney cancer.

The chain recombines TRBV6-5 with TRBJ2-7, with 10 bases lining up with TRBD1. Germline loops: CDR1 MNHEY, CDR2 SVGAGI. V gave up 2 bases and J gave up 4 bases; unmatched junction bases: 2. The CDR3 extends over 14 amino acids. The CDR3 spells CASSYGTGVYEQYF. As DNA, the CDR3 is TGTGCCAGCAGTTACGGGACAGGGGTGTACGAGCAGTACTTC.

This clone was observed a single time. CDR3 DNA: TGTGCCAGCAGCCCCCGGACGTCGAGCTACAATGAGCAGTTCTTC. Translating gives CASSPRTSSYNEQFF. The chain recombines TRBV9 with TRBJ2-1; no clear D. CDR3 length: 15 residues. The germline V gene encodes CDR1 SGDLS and CDR2 YYNGEE. V lost 4 bases and J lost 3, with 14 bases in between.

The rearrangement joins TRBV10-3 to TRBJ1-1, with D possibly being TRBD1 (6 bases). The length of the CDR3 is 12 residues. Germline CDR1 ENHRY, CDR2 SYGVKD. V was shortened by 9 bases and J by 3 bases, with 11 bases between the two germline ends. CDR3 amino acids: CAIQGPDTEAFF. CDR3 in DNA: TGTGCCATACAGGGTCCGGACACTGAAGCTTTCTTT.

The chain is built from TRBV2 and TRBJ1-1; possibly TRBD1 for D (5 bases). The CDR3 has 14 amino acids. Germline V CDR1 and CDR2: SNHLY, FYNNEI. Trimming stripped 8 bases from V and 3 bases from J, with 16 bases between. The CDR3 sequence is CASRKGPGDTEAFF. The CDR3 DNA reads TGTGCCAGCCGGAAGGGGCCGGGGGACACTGAAGCTTTCTTT.

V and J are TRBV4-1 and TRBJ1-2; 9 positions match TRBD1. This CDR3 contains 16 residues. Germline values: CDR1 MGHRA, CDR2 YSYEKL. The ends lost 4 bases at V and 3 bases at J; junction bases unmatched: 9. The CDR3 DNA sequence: TGCGCCAGCAGCCCTCCTGGGACAGGGAGCTACTATGGCTACACCTTC. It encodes CASSPPGTGSYYGYTF.

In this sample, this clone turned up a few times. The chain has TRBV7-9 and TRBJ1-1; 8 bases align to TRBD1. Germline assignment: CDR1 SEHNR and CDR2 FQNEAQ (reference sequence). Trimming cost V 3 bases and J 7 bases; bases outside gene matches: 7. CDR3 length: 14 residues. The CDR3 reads CASSLVDRGIEAFF. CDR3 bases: TGTGCCAGCAGCTTGGTAGACAGGGGAATTGAAGCTTTCTTT.

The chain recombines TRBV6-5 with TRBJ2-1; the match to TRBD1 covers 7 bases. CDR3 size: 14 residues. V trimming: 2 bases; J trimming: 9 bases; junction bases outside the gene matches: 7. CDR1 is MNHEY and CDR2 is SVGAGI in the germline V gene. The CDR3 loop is CASSYTLTGAEQFF. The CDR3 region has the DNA TGTGCCAGCAGTTACACCCTAACAGGGGCTGAGCAGTTCTTC.

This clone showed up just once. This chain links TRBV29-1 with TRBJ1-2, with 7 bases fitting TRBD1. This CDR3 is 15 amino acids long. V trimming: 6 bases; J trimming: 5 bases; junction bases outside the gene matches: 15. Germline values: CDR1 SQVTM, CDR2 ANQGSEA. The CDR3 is CSVPSSQGTFYGYTF. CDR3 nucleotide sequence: TGCAGCGTCCCTTCCTCACAGGGGACTTTTTATGGCTACACCTTC.

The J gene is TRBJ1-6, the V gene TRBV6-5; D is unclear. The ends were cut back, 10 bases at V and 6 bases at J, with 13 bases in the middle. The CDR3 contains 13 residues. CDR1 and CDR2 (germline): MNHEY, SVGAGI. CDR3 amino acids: CAISRAFNSPLHF. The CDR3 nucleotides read TGTGCCATCAGCCGGGCCTTTAATTCACCCCTCCACTTT.

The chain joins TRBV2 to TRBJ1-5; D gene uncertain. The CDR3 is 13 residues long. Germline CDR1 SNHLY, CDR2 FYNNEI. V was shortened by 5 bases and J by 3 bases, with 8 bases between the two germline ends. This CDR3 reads CASSKTFNQPQHF. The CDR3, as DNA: TGTGCCAGCAGTAAGACATTCAATCAGCCCCAGCATTTT.